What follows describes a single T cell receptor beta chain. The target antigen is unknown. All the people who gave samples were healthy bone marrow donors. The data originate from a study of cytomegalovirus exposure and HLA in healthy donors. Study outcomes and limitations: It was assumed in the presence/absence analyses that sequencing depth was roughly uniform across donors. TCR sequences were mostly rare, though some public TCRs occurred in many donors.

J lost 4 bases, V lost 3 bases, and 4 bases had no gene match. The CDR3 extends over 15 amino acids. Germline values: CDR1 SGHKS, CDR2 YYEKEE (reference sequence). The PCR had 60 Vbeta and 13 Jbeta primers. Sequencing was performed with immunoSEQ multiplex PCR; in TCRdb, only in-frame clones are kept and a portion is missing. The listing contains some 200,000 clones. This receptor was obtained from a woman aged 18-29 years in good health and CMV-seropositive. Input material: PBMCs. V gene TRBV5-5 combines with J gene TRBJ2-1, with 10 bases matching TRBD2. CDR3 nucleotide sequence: TGTGCCAGCAGCTCACTAGCGGGACTATACAATGAGCAGTTCTTC. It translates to CASSSLAGLYNEQFF.